The 7 T cell receptor beta chains in this list originate from one sample, sequenced in a study of blood T cell repertoires in COVID-19. TCRdb keeps only in-frame clones here, not all; method: immunoSEQ multiplex PCR. The table includes about 190,000 clones, roughly 82% detected once. The sample consisted of peripheral blood. These receptors originate from a woman aged 60 to 75 with COVID-19, enrolled during active disease.

This clone appeared a few times. The chain links TRBV7-2 to TRBJ1-6; D gene unclear. Germline loops: CDR1 SGHTA, CDR2 FQGNSA. The V and J ends lost 2 bases and 7 bases respectively, with 6 bases between them. The CDR3 runs 13 residues. As DNA, the CDR3 is TGTGCCAGCAGCTTAACGACAAATTCACCCCTCCACTTT. This gives the protein CASSLTTNSPLHF.

The CDR3 coding sequence is TGTGCCTGGAAGGCATTCGGGATTGAAGCTTTCTTT. As protein: CAWKAFGIEAFF. The rearrangement joins TRBV30 to TRBJ1-1; D call uncertain. CDR1 GTSNPN and CDR2 SVGIG come from the germline V gene (reference sequence). V lost 4 bases and J 7 bases, leaving 13 bases between the germline ends. CDR3 length: 12 residues. The variable domain in full, with the rest retrieved from reference TRBV30 and TRBJ1-1, is SQTIHQWPATLVQPVGSPLSLECTVEGTSNPNLYWYRQAAGRGLQLLFYSVGIGQISSEVPQNLSASRPQDRQFILSSKKLLLSDSGFYLCAWKAFGIEAFFGQGTRLTVV.

The V gene is TRBV29-1, the J gene TRBJ1-1; D is undetermined. V gave up 3 bases and J gave up 7 bases, with 12 bases separating them. Germline CDR1 SQVTM, CDR2 ANQGSEA. This CDR3 comprises 12 residues. CDR3 bases: TGCAGCGTTGAGAGCCCCGGGATTGAAGCTTTCTTT. It is translated as CSVESPGIEAFF.

J is TRBJ1-2 and V is TRBV5-8; 12 bases match TRBD1. The CDR3 is 17 residues long. The germline V gene has CDR1 SGHTS and CDR2 YDEGEE. The V and J ends lost 4 bases and 4 bases, in that order; junction bases with no gene match: 11. The chain's CDR3 is CASSLIGTGGAGYGYTF. The CDR3 DNA follows: TGTGCCAGCAGCCTAATAGGGACAGGGGGCGCAGGCTATGGCTACACCTTC.

This rearrangement joins TRBV7-8 to TRBJ2-3, with D uncertain. The germline gives CDR1 SGHVS, CDR2 FQNEAQ. The CDR3 spans 13 residues. With 5 bases removed from V and 2 bases from J, the gap between germline ends came to 8 bases. For the CDR3, the DNA is TGTGCCAGCAGCCTGGAGCACACAGATACGCAGTATTTT. It translates to CASSLEHTDTQYF.

The V call is TRBV14, the J call TRBJ2-1; possibly TRBD1 for D (6 bases). Germline CDR1 is SGHDN and CDR2 is FVKESK. There are 13 residues in the CDR3. V was cut by 1 base and J by 12 bases, with 13 bases left in between. CDR3 residues: CASSQGGRGGQFF. DNA for the CDR3: TGTGCCAGCAGCCAAGGAGGGCGAGGGGGGCAGTTCTTC.

The chain has TRBV6-1 and TRBJ1-4; a possible D gene is TRBD1 (6 bases). This CDR3 has 16 residues. V gave up 0 bases and J gave up 10 bases, with 18 bases separating them. Germline V lookup: CDR1 MNHNS, CDR2 SASEGT. CDR3 DNA sequence: TGTGCCAGCAGTGAAGCGGGGACACTGTTCGCAAGAAAACTGTTTTTT. Its protein is CASSEAGTLFARKLFF.